This entry lists 13 T cell receptor beta chains sequenced from one sample in a study of STAT5B mutations in CD4+ large granular lymphocyte leukemia. The data were produced by immunoSEQ multiplex PCR, yet TCRdb's version contains in-frame clones alone and is incomplete. This table has about 32,000 clones, 72% appearing once. The sequenced material came from CD4+ T cells from blood buffy coats. Receptor source: a human donor in good health.

The chain recombines TRBV29-1 with TRBJ2-7, with D hard to call. Germline-derived CDR1 and CDR2 are SQVTM and ANQGSEA. V was clipped by 4 bases and J by 6 bases, with 10 bases between them. The CDR3 totals 11 residues. The CDR3 is CSVGSGPEQYF. The CDR3 DNA is TGCAGCGTTGGATCCGGCCCCGAGCAGTACTTC.

This clone has only a few counts. The chain recombines TRBV5-4 with TRBJ1-1; 7 bases fit TRBD1. This CDR3 has 14 residues. Trimming cost V 4 bases and J 5 bases; bases outside gene matches: 8. The V gene's germline CDR1 is SGHNT and CDR2 YYREEE (reference sequence). In DNA, the CDR3 is TGTGCCAGCAGCCTACAGGGGTCAGGGACTGAAGCTTTCTTT. Amino acids: CASSLQGSGTEAFF.

The genes are TRBV5-6 and TRBJ2-2; D might be TRBD1 or TRBD2, each matching 6 bases. V gave up 4 bases and J gave up 2 bases, with 15 bases separating them. CDR1 and CDR2 from the germline V gene are SGHDT and YYEEEE. The CDR3 has 16 amino acids. The CDR3, as DNA: TGTGCCAGCAGCCTGGACGGGGGACAAAACACCGGGGAGCTGTTTTTT. Translated, it gives CASSLDGGQNTGELFF.

The rearrangement links TRBV7-9 to TRBJ2-7; D not certain. Germline V lookup: CDR1 SEHNR, CDR2 FQNEAQ (reference sequence). V was shortened by 5 bases and J by 5 bases, with 4 bases between the two germline ends. This CDR3 spans 10 amino acids. The CDR3 DNA reads TGTGCCAGCAGCAGTGACGAGCAGTACTTC. It translates to CASSSDEQYF.

This clone was detected only a few times. The J gene is TRBJ2-1, the V gene TRBV4-1; D remains ambiguous. Trimming pared 4 bases from V and 0 bases from J, leaving 16 bases between. CDR3 length equals 17 residues. Germline lookup yields CDR1 MGHRA and CDR2 YSYEKL. The CDR3 bases are TGCGCCAGCAGCCCATCCCCTGCAAGGAGCTCCTACAATGAGCAGTTCTTC. It is translated as CASSPSPARSSYNEQFF.

Regarding this clone: This CDR3 is also generated by other DNA sequences in the sample. The chain links TRBV5-1 to TRBJ2-7; D may be TRBD1 (7 bases). Trimming took 1 base from V and 3 from J, leaving 11 bases between them. In germline, CDR1 is SGHRS, CDR2 YFSETQ. The CDR3 extends over 14 amino acids. This CDR3 is CASSLQGGGYEQYF. Here the CDR3 DNA reads TGCGCCAGCAGCTTGCAGGGGGGAGGCTACGAGCAGTACTTC.

The chain employs TRBV11-2 and TRBJ1-4, with D hard to call. The CDR3 consists of 14 residues. Deletions cut 1 base from V and 11 bases from J, with 14 bases between. Germline V gives CDR1 SGHAT, CDR2 FQNNGV. CDR3 amino acids: CASSLVGSTDKLFF. The CDR3 DNA is TGTGCCAGCAGCTTAGTTGGGTCGACGGATAAACTGTTTTTT.

This CDR3 reads CSVGTVYEQYF. CDR3 DNA: TGCAGTGTGGGGACGGTTTACGAGCAGTACTTC. The gene calls are TRBV20-1 and TRBJ2-7, with D tentatively TRBD1 or TRBD2 (5 bases each). The ends were cut back, 7 bases at V and 4 bases at J, with 11 bases in the middle. The CDR3 has 11 residues. The germline V gene has CDR1 DFQATT and CDR2 SNEGSKA (reference sequence).

The gene calls are TRBV2 and TRBJ1-1, with D possibly TRBD1 on 5 matching bases. The CDR3 is 13 amino acids. Trimming removed 4 bases at V and 10 bases at J, with 16 bases between. Germline V gives CDR1 SNHLY, CDR2 FYNNEI. The CDR3 is CASSVAGGAVAFF. CDR3 in DNA: TGTGCCAGCAGTGTTGCCGGTGGGGCGGTAGCTTTCTTT.

The gene calls are TRBV7-2 and TRBJ2-3, with TRBD2 as a possible D gene (6 bases). The CDR3 length is 14 residues. Germline CDR1 reads SGHTA; CDR2 reads FQGNSA. Trimming shortened V by 6 bases and J by 4 bases, and 14 bases separated the two germline ends. Here the CDR3 reads CASSGTGIADTQYF. DNA for the CDR3: TGTGCCAGCAGTGGGACTGGGATCGCAGATACGCAGTATTTT.

This clone appeared a single time. The V and J genes are TRBV9 and TRBJ1-3; 12 nucleotides align to TRBD1. The J segment lost 8 bases and the V segment lost 3 bases, leaving 15 bases of the junction unmatched. The CDR3 has 18 residues. Germline CDR1 and CDR2: SGDLS and YYNGEE. Written as DNA, the CDR3 is TGTGCCAGCAGCGCCTCCGGGACAGGGGGCGCCGCCGGGGACACCATATATTTT. Translating gives CASSASGTGGAAGDTIYF. Using reference TRBV9 and TRBJ1-3 for the parts outside the CDR3, the full variable domain is DSGVTQTPKHLITATGQRVTLRCSPRSGDLSVYWYQQSLDQGLQFLIQYYNGEERAKGNILERFSAQQFPDLHSELNLSSLELGDSALYFCASSASGTGGAAGDTIYFGEGSWLTVV.

CDR3: CASSSSHSGGASNTGELFF. CDR3 nucleotide sequence: TGCGCCAGCAGCTCGTCTCATAGCGGGGGGGCCTCGAACACCGGGGAGCTGTTTTTT. This rearrangement joins TRBV5-1 to TRBJ2-2; 11 bases fit TRBD2. The CDR3 has 19 residues. From germline, CDR1 is SGHRS and CDR2 YFSETQ. V was pared by 3 bases and J by 0 bases, with 10 bases of the junction left unmatched.

The CDR3 reads CASSPQVGGDQPQHF. The CDR3 DNA reads TGTGCCAGCAGCCCCCAAGTGGGGGGGGACCAGCCCCAGCATTTT. The chain uses TRBV5-5 and TRBJ1-5; D may be TRBD1 (5 bases). Deletions cut 4 bases from V and 7 bases from J, with 18 bases between. The CDR3 runs 15 residues. Germline V lookup: CDR1 SGHKS, CDR2 YYEKEE (reference sequence).